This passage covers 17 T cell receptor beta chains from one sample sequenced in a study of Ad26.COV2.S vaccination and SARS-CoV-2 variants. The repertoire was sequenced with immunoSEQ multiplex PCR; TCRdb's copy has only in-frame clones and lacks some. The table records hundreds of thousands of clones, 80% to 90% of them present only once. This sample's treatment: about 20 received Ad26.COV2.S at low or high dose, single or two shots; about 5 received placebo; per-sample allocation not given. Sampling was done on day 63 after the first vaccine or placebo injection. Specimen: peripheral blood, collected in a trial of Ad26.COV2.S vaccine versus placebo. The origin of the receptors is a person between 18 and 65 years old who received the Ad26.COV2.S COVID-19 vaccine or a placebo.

CDR3 loop: CASTPSPIYGYTF. Here the CDR3 DNA reads TGTGCCAGCACCCCGAGCCCCATCTATGGCTACACCTTC. This rearrangement joins TRBV4-2 to TRBJ1-2; D uncertain. CDR1 is LGHNA, CDR2 YNFKEQ, per germline. The CDR3 has 13 amino acids. Trimming cost V 7 bases and J 4 bases, with 13 bases left between them.

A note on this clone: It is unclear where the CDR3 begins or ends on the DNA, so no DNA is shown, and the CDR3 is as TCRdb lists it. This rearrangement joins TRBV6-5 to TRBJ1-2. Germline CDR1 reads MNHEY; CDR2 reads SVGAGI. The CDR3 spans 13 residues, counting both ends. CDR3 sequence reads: CASSSSRFYGYTF.

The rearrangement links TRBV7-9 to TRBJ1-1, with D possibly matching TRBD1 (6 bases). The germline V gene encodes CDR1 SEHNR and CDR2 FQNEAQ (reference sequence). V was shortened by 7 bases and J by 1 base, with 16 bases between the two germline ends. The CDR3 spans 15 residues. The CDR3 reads CASTPAGQRNTEAFF. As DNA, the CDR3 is TGTGCCAGCACCCCAGCTGGACAGAGGAACACTGAAGCTTTCTTT.

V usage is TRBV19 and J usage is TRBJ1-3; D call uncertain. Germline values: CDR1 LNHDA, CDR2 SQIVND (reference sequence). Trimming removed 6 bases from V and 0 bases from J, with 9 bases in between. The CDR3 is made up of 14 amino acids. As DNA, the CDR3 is TGTGCCAGTAGGAATATTGACTCTGGAAACACCATATATTTT. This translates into CASRNIDSGNTIYF.

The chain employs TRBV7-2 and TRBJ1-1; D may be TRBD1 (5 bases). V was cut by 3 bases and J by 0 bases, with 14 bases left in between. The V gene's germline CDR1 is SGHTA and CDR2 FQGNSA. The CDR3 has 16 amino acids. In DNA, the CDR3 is TGTGCCAGCAGCTTCGGTCCCGGGACCTTGAACACTGAAGCTTTCTTT. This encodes CASSFGPGTLNTEAFF.

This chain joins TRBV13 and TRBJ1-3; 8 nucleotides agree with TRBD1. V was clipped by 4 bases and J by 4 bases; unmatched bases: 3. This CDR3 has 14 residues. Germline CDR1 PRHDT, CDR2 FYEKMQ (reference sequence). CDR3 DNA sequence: TGTGCCAGCAGCTACCGGACAGGGGGAAACACCATATATTTT. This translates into CASSYRTGGNTIYF.

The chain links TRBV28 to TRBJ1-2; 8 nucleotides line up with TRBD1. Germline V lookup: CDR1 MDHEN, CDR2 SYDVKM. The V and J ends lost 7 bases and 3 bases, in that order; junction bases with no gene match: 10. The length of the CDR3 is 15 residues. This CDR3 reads CASIGRTGSHYGYTF. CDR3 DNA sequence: TGTGCCAGCATCGGCCGGACAGGGAGCCACTATGGCTACACCTTC.

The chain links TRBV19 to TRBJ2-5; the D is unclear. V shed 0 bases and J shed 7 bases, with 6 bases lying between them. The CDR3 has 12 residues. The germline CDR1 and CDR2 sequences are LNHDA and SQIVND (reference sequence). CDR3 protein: CASSIDKVTQYF. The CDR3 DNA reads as TGTGCCAGTAGTATAGATAAGGTGACCCAGTACTTC. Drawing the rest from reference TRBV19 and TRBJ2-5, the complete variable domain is DGGITQSPKYLFRKEGQNVTLSCEQNLNHDAMYWYRQDPGQGLRLIYYSQIVNDFQKGDIAEGYSVSREKKESFPLTVTSAQKNPTAFYLCASSIDKVTQYFGPGTRLLVL.

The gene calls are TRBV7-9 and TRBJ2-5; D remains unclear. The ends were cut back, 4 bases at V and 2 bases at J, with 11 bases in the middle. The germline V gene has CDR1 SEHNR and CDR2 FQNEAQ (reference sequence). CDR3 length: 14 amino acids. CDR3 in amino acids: CASSSDGYQETQYF. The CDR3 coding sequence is TGTGCCAGCAGCTCCGACGGCTATCAAGAGACCCAGTACTTC.

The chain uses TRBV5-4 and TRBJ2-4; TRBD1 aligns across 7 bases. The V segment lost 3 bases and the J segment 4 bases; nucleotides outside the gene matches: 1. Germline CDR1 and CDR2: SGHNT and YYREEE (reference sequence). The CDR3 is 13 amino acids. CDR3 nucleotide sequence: TGTGCCAGCAGCTGGGACAGAAAAAACATTCAGTACTTC. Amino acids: CASSWDRKNIQYF.

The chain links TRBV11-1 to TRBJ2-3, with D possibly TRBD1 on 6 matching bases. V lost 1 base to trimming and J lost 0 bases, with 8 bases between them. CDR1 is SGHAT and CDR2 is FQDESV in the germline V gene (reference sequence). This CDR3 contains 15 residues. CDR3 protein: CASSLVTGSTDTQYF. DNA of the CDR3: TGTGCCAGCAGCTTAGTGACAGGTAGCACAGATACGCAGTATTTT.

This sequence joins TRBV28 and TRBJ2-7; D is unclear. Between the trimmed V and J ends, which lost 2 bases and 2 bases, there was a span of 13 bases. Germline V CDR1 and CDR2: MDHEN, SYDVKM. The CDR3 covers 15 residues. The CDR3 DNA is TGTGCCAGCAGTTTAGTTGGTTGGGGAACCTACGAGCAGTACTTC. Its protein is CASSLVGWGTYEQYF.

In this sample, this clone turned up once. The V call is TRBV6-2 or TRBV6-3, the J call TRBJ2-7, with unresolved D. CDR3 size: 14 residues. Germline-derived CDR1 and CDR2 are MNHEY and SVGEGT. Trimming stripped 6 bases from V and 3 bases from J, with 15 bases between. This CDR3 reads CASSPRWTDYEQYF. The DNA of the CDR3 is TGTGCCAGCAGCCCAAGGTGGACGGACTACGAGCAGTACTTC.

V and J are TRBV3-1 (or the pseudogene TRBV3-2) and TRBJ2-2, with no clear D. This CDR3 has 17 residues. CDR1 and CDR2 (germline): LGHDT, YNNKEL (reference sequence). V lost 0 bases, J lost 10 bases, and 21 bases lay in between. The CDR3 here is CASSQDLYTVSVMELFF. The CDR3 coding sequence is TGTGCCAGCAGCCAAGATTTGTATACCGTCTCAGTCATGGAGCTGTTTTTT.

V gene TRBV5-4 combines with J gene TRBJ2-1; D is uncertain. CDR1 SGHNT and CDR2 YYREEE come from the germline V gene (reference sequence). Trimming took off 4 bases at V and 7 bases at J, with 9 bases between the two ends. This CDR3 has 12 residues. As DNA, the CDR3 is TGTGCCAGCAGCCTCTCTGATAATGAGCAGTTCTTC. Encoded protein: CASSLSDNEQFF.

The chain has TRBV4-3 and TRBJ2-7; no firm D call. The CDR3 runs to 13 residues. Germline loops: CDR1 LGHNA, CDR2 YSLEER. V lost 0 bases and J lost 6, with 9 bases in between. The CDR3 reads CASSQDHRTEQYF. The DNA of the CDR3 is TGCGCCAGCAGCCAAGATCACCGGACCGAGCAGTACTTC.

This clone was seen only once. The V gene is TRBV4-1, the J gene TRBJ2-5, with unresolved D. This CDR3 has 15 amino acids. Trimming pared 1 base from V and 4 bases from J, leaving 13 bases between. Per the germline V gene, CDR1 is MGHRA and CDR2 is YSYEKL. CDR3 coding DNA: TGCGCCAGCAGCCAAGCGTCGAGCCTGGGAGAGACCCAGTACTTC. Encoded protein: CASSQASSLGETQYF.